The rows below give T cell receptor beta chains drawn from one sample of a study of OX40 agonist ivuxolimab in advanced cancers. Method: immunoSEQ multiplex PCR; TCRdb's copy keeps in-frame clones and lacks some. The sample lists 50,000 to 65,000 clones, about 88% occurring once. Sequenced material: CD4+ or CD8+ T cells sorted from blood, taken in a trial of the OX40 agonist ivuxolimab. These receptor sequences come from an adult with an advanced solid tumor such as melanoma, head and neck, liver or kidney cancer. CDR3s include the opening cysteine and the closing phenylalanine or tryptophan. The D gene is left open where the match is weak. Clone size is stated in some rows and not others, as once, few, many or a class when expanded.

d_call j_call v_call clone_size cdr3_nt cdr3_aa
- TRBJ2-5 TRBV4-1 - TGCGCCAGCAGCCAAGGAGGAACGTACCAAGAGACCCAGTACTTC CASSQGGTYQETQYF
- TRBJ1-5 TRBV14 - TGTGCCAGCAGCCAAGATCTCGGTCAGCCCCAGCATTTT CASSQDLGQPQHF
TRBD2 TRBJ2-1 TRBV6-1 - TGTGCCAGCAGCGGACTAGCCGGTTCCAATGAGCAGTTCTTC CASSGLAGSNEQFF
- TRBJ2-7 TRBV10-2 - TGCGCCAGCAGTGAAATACCCGGGACTCACACCTACGAGCAGTACTTC CASSEIPGTHTYEQYF
- TRBJ1-1 TRBV5-1 - TGCGCCAGCAGCTTGGCCTGGAGATCTGAAGCTTTCTTT CASSLAWRSEAFF
TRBD1 TRBJ2-2 TRBV5-1 - TGCGCCAGTACGGGGCTCCCGACAGGGGCGAACACCGGGGAGCTGTTTTTT CASTGLPTGANTGELFF
TRBD1 TRBJ2-7 TRBV27 - TGTGCCAGCTCCAGGGACAGCCTCGCCTACGAGCAGTACTTC CASSRDSLAYEQYF
- TRBJ1-5 TRBV6-1 - TGTGCCAGCAGTGGGGCAACACAGGCTCGTAGTGTGGCCCAGCATTTT CASSGATQARSVAQHF
- TRBJ2-5 TRBV21-1 - TGTGCCAGCAGCACAACCTTGGGACTAGCGGCTGTCGAGACCCAGTACTTC CASSTTLGLAAVETQYF
- TRBJ1-2 TRBV29-1 - TGCAGCGTCCACCCAGGGGAGAGGGAGGGCTACACCTTC CSVHPGEREGYTF
TRBD1 TRBJ2-4 TRBV19 - TGTGCCAGTAGTGTCGGACAGGGCCGGGCCAAAAACATTCAGTACTTC CASSVGQGRAKNIQYF
- TRBJ1-5 TRBV27 - TGTGCCAGCAGTTTTCAGGGGAGCAATCAGCCCCAGCATTTT CASSFQGSNQPQHF
- TRBJ2-2 TRBV6-1 - TGTGCCAGCAGTGAAGCAGAAGGGTTGGGCGGGGAGCTGTTTTTT CASSEAEGLGGELFF
- TRBJ2-7 TRBV20-1 - TGCAGTGCTAACGAGCAGTACTTC CSANEQYF
- TRBJ1-5 TRBV5-4 - TGTGCCAGCAGCTTGGCAGGGGAACAGCCCCAGCATTTT CASSLAGEQPQHF
TRBD2 TRBJ2-1 TRBV5-1 - TGCGCCAGCAGCTTGAGCGGGGTGCCTCCCTACAATGAGCAGTTCTTC CASSLSGVPPYNEQFF
- TRBJ1-4 TRBV7-2 - TGTGCCAGCAGCGGCCAATCAGGGCTTAATGAAAAACTGTTTTTT CASSGQSGLNEKLFF
- TRBJ2-1 TRBV7-2 - TGTGCTATCAGCCGTGGGCCTAATAAGTACAATGAGCAGTTCTTC CAISRGPNKYNEQFF
- TRBJ1-2 TRBV28 - TGTGCCAGCAGTACCCGGAGTCGTGCGGGAATTAGTTACGGCTACACCTTC CASSTRSRAGISYGYTF
- TRBJ2-1 TRBV13 - TGTGCCAGCAGCCCCAGGAGGAATGAGCAGTTCTTC CASSPRRNEQFF
- TRBJ1-1 TRBV7-2 - TGTGCCAGCAGCTTAGCAGGGGGGGAGGCTGAAGCTTTCTTT CASSLAGGEAEAFF
- TRBJ2-7 TRBV5-1 - TGCGCCAGCAGCTCCCTGGCCAACCGGGACAAAAGCTCCTACGAGCAGTACTTC CASSSLANRDKSSYEQYF
- TRBJ2-2 TRBV15 - TGTGCCACCAGCAGAGTCGGGGGCATCGGGGAGCTGTTTTTT CATSRVGGIGELFF
- TRBJ2-1 TRBV5-1 once TGCGCCAGCAGCTTGGCCTTCGGGGGCTCCTACAATGAGCAGTTCTTC CASSLAFGGSYNEQFF
- TRBJ1-5 TRBV4-3 - TGCGCCAGCAGCCTCGGACAGAACCTTAATCAGCCCCAGCATTTT CASSLGQNLNQPQHF
- TRBJ2-2 TRBV19 - TGTGCCAGTAGCGGTCTGATTACGAACACCGGGGAGCTGTTTTTT CASSGLITNTGELFF
TRBD2 TRBJ2-7 TRBV7-2 few TGTGCCAGTGAACTAGCGCGGGAGCAGTACTTC CASELAREQYF
- TRBJ2-2 TRBV5-4 - TGTGCCAGCAGCCAGGGGGGGACTTCGAACACCGGGGAGCTGTTTTTT CASSQGGTSNTGELFF
- TRBJ2-1 TRBV7-8 once TGTGCCAGCAACCCCGTAGTGGGGTTACGGCTCGATGAGCAGTTCTTC CASNPVVGLRLDEQFF
TRBD2 TRBJ2-7 TRBV7-2 once TGTGCCAGCAGCTTAGATCCCCCACTAGCGGGAATCTACTACGAGCAGTACTTC CASSLDPPLAGIYYEQYF
- TRBJ2-7 TRBV30 once TGTGCCTGGAGGGGAGCAGGACGCTTAACGGAGCAGTACTTC CAWRGAGRLTEQYF
TRBD1 TRBJ1-1 TRBV28 - TGTGCCAGCAGTTTGGGAGGGGGCGGAATCACTGAAGCTTTCTTT CASSLGGGGITEAFF
TRBD2 TRBJ2-7 TRBV4-1 - TGCGCCAGCAGCCAAGATATTGCAGCGGGGGGTTACGAGCAGTACTTC CASSQDIAAGGYEQYF
TRBD2 TRBJ2-7 TRBV7-6 - TGTGCCAGCAGCTTACAACGGGGGGGGGCGTTATCCTACGAGCAGTACTTC CASSLQRGGALSYEQYF
TRBD1 TRBJ1-4 TRBV7-8 - TGTGCCAGCAGCTTAGGACAGAGACAGGGGGCGCGAACTGAAAAACTGTTTTTT CASSLGQRQGARTEKLFF
- TRBJ1-2 TRBV4-1 - TGCGCCAGCAGCCATACTTACACCGGGTCCTCCTATGGCTACACCTTC CASSHTYTGSSYGYTF
- TRBJ2-1 TRBV7-2 - TGTGCCAGCAGCTTAGTAGCTAAGAATGGCGATGAGCAGTTCTTC CASSLVAKNGDEQFF
- TRBJ1-3 TRBV14 - TGTGCCAGCAGCCAAGGAGGCAGGTCCTCTGGAAACACCATATATTTT CASSQGGRSSGNTIYF
- TRBJ2-2 TRBV29-1 - TGCAGCGTTCTTGGGTCGAACACCGGGGAGCTGTTTTTT CSVLGSNTGELFF
TRBD1 TRBJ2-3 TRBV5-1 - TGCGCCAGCAGCTTGTTCCGAGGACAGGGGGTACTAGATACGCAGTATTTT CASSLFRGQGVLDTQYF
- TRBJ2-7 TRBV30 - TGTGCCTGGATTGGGGTTAGGGGAAACGAGCAGTACTTC CAWIGVRGNEQYF
- TRBJ1-4 TRBV9 - TGTGCCAGCAGCCCCGGCATACAGGGTACTAATGAAAAACTGTTTTTT CASSPGIQGTNEKLFF
- TRBJ1-5 TRBV19 - TGTGCCAGTAGTCCCACCAGGGGCTACAATCAGCCCCAGCATTTT CASSPTRGYNQPQHF
- TRBJ1-2 TRBV19 few TGTGCCAGTAGTAGAGGGCCCTACTATGGCTACACCTTC CASSRGPYYGYTF
- TRBJ2-7 TRBV5-1 - TGCGCCAGCAGCTTGAACAAGAAGAGGGAGCAGTACTTC CASSLNKKREQYF
- TRBJ2-2 TRBV28 - TGTGCCAGCAGTTTTGTCCAGAACACCGGGGAGCTGTTTTTT CASSFVQNTGELFF
- TRBJ1-3 TRBV18 - TGTGCCAGCTCACCAAACCCCGGCTCGGGGTCTGGAAACACCATATATTTT CASSPNPGSGSGNTIYF
- TRBJ1-2 TRBV6-1 - TGTGCCAGCAGTGGTAGAAACTATGGCTACACCTTC CASSGRNYGYTF
- TRBJ1-3 TRBV14 once TGTGCCAGCAGCCAAGTAAGCCTCGCAACCGGGAACACCATATATTTT CASSQVSLATGNTIYF
TRBD1 TRBJ2-7 TRBV6-6 - TGTGCCAGCAGGGGACAGGGCTTATCCTACGAGCAGTACTTC CASRGQGLSYEQYF
TRBD1 TRBJ1-4 TRBV6-5 - TGTGCCAGCAGTTACAGGCGACAGGGACCCGAAAAACTGTTTTTT CASSYRRQGPEKLFF
- TRBJ2-5 TRBV7-8 - TGTGCCAGCAGCCCGGGTGGGGGAGAGACCCAGTACTTC CASSPGGGETQYF
- TRBJ1-1 TRBV9 few TGTGCCAGCAGCGTAGAGCGGGAAGGTTTAGGGGCTTTCTTT CASSVEREGLGAFF
TRBD1 TRBJ2-3 TRBV5-1 - TGCGCCAGCAGCTTGTCGGCAGGGGGAGATACGCAGTATTTT CASSLSAGGDTQYF
TRBD1 TRBJ1-2 TRBV7-9 - TGTGCCAGCAGCTTGGCGGGACAGGGGTATGGCTACACCTTC CASSLAGQGYGYTF